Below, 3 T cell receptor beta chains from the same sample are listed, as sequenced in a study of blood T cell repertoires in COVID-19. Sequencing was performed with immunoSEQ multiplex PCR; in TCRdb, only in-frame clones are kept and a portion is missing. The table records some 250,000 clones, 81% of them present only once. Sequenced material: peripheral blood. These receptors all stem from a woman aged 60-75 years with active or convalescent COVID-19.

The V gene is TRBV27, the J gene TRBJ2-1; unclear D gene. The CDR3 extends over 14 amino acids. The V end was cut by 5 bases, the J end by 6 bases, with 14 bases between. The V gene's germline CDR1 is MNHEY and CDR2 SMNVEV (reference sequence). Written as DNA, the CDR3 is TGTGCCAGCAGTACCCTACGTACTGTCAATGAGCAGTTCTTC. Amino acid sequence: CASSTLRTVNEQFF.

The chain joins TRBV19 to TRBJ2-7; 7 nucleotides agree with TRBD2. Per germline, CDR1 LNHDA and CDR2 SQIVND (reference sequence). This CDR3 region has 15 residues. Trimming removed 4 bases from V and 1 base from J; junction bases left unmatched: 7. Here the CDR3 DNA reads TGTGCCAGTAGTACCGTGGACGGGAGGTCCTACGAGCAGTACTTC. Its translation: CASSTVDGRSYEQYF.

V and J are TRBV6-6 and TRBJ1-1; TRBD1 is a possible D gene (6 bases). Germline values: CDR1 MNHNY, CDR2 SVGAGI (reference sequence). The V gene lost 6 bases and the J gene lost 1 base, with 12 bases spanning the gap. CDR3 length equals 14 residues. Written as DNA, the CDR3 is TGTGCCAGCAGGTGGGACACTGAGAACACTGAAGCTTTCTTT. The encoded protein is CASRWDTENTEAFF.